One T cell receptor beta chain is described in this entry. Its antigen is still unknown. The data were taken from a study of T cells after yellow fever vaccination. Across the study: SMART-Seq v4 Ultra Low Input served to prepare low-cell-number fractions. General study results and limits: Although the secondary response was weaker, it peaked faster, at day 5 versus 15.

The CDR3 has 15 amino acids. V trimming: 5 bases; J trimming: 5 bases; junction bases outside the gene matches: 9. Germline V gene sequence: CDR1 SGHVS, CDR2 FQNEAQ. For TCR, cDNA came from 5'RACE template switching, which added a universal primer site and UMIs. TCRdb reprocessed the 5' RACE reads with MiXCR, giving one entry per CDR3 protein. The table has fewer than 350,000 distinct CDR3 sequences, around 4.5% seen once; the top ten hold just under 20%. This TCR was recovered from a man aged 18 to 30 who received the YFV17D yellow fever vaccine. The sample consisted of PBMCs, taken 15 days after the yellow fever booster vaccination. V and J are TRBV7-8 and TRBJ1-1, with TRBD1 matching over 9 bases. The CDR3 DNA follows: TGTGCCAGCAGCGGCCGCGGGACAGGGAGTACTGAAGCTTTCTTT. Translation gives CASSGRGTGSTEAFF.